This note documents a single TCR beta chain sequence. The antigen it recognizes is unknown. Base-call qualities are not available, and no considerably larger clone is one nucleotide away. Each collaborating institution followed its own protocols to collect whole blood in K2EDTA tubes. For TCRbeta analysis, collaborators shipped samples as frozen whole blood, isolated PBMCs, or DNA extracted from either of those sample types. This sample is part of a study of blood T cell repertoires in COVID-19 (dated by TCRdb to the early 2020s). As for the study more broadly: Samples from collaborators originated in the United States, Italy and Spain and spanned both the acute and convalescent phases of COVID-19. The prospective study material was composed of cDNA or gDNA derived from T cells, B-cell-depleted T cells, or PBMCs. Subjects who had been exposed to COVID-19, were actively infected with it, or had recovered from it provided the deeply sampled blood TCRbeta repertoires that made up the dataset. The repertoires were made available in a free public database intended to serve as a resource for research on the immune response to SARS-CoV-2. Samples were obtained from the ongoing ImmuneRACE study (first 160 participants) and from some 1,200 subjects provided by 6 global collaborators. Nearly every sample came with metadata listing a de-identified subject ID, COVID-19 status, age in years and sex. Where HLA class I and class II types were available, the types were taken from metadata supplied by the sample provider, not from assay-based typing. The full study reports these points: The amount of clinical and demographic metadata varied by source and participant and was provided uncurated.

TCRbeta CDR3 regions were amplified from genomic DNA by means of the immunoSEQ Assay, a bias-controlled multiplex PCR. In the original analysis: Within the assay, amplification of reference gene primers was used to estimate how many nucleated cells each sample contained. Sequence reads were collapsed and filtered to measure the absolute abundance of every unique TCRbeta CDR3 rearrangement. Productive Simpson clonality was computed per sample as the square root of Simpson's diversity index over productive rearrangements. The clones in this table, taken by TCRdb from immuneACCESS, are in-frame only. Not every clone is retained; where verified, under half of the shortfall comes from an unresolved V gene, and the cause of the rest is unknown. D and trimming come from the DNA, and the V and J calls and clone size come from that table. The sample table holds about 210,000 clones, of which roughly nine tenths were seen once. 0.55% to 0.75% of the sample goes to the ten largest clones.

In the germline V gene (reference sequence), CDR1 corresponds to GTSNPN and CDR2 to SVGIG. V is pared back by 3 bases and J by 1 base, with 12 bases lying between the germline termini. Measured from the cysteine to the phenylalanine, the CDR3 is 15 residues long. Only the CDR3 portion is preserved as DNA: 45 bases, with reading frame beginning at the first base. Material for sequencing was peripheral blood. The sequence was collected from a man in his forties with acute or convalescent COVID-19. The V and J segments used are TRBV30 and TRBJ2-2; a tentative D match to TRBD1 spans 5 bases. CDR3 loop: CAWSRVGRNTGELFF. The DNA sequence is as follows: TGTGCCTGGAGCAGGGTGGGCAGGAACACCGGGGAGCTGTTTTTT.